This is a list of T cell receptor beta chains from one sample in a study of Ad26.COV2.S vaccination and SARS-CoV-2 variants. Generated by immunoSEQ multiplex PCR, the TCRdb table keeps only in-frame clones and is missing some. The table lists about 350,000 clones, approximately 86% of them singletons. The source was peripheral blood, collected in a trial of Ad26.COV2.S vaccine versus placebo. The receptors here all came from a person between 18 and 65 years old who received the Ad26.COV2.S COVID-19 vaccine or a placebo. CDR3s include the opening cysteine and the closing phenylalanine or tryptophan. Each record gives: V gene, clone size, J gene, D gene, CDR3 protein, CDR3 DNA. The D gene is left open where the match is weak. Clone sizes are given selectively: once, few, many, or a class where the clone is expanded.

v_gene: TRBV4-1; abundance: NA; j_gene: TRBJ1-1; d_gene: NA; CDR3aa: CASSQPVGIEAFF; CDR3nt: TGCGCCAGCAGCCAGCCAGTTGGAATTGAAGCTTTCTTT
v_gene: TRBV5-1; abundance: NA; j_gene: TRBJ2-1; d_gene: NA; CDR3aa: CASSGDYEQFF; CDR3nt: TGCGCCAGCAGCGGAGATTATGAGCAGTTCTTC
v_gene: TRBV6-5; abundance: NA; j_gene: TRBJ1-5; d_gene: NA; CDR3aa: CASSYGGGPQHF; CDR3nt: TGTGCCAGCAGTTACGGGGGGGGTCCCCAGCATTTT
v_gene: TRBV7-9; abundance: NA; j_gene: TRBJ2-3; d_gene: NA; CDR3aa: CASSPRRQGGFEDTQYF; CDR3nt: TGTGCCAGCAGCCCCAGGAGGCAGGGTGGGTTCGAGGATACGCAGTATTTT
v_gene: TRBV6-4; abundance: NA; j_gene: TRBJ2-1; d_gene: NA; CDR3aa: CASSEQPSSYNEQFF; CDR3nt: TGTGCCAGCAGTGAACAGCCGAGCTCCTACAATGAGCAGTTCTTC
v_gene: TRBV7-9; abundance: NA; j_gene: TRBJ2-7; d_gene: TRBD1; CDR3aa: CASSIGFGQGAYEQYF; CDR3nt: TGTGCCAGCAGCATAGGATTCGGACAGGGGGCTTACGAGCAGTACTTC
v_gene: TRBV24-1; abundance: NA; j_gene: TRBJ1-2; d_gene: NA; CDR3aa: CATTKITPKQDRKYYGYTF; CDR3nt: TGTGCCACCACCAAGATAACCCCGAAACAAGACAGGAAGTACTATGGCTACACCTTC
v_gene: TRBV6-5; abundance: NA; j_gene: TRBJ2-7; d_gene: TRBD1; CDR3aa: CASSTGTGSYEQYF; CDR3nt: TGTGCCAGCAGTACCGGGACAGGCTCCTACGAGCAGTACTTC
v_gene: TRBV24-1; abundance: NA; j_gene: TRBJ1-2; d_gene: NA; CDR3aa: CATSDSARGYTF; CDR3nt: TGTGCCACCAGTGATTCGGCTCGGGGCTACACCTTC
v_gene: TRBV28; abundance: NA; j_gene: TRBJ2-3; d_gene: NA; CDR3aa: CASSWGPEFEQYF; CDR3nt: TGTGCCAGCAGTTGGGGTCCTGAGTTCGAGCAGTATTTT
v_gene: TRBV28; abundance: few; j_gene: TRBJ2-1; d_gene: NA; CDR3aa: CASSFYRGATYNEQFF; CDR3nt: TGTGCCAGCAGTTTTTATCGGGGGGCCACCTACAATGAGCAGTTCTTC
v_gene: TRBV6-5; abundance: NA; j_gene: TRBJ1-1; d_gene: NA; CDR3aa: CASSTEGGPEAFF; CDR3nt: TGTGCCAGCAGTACAGAGGGGGGGCCTGAAGCTTTCTTT
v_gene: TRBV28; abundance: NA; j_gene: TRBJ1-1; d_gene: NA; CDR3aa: CASSPPRGGNTEAFF; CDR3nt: TGTGCCAGCAGTCCCCCGAGGGGAGGGAACACTGAAGCTTTCTTT
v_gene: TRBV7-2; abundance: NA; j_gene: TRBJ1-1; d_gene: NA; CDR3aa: CASSLAVAGPTEAFF; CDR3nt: TGTGCCAGCAGCTTAGCAGTCGCAGGGCCCACTGAAGCTTTCTTT
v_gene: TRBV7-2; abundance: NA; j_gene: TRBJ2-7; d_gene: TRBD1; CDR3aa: CASSLNGQGGNEQYF; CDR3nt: TGTGCCAGCAGCTTAAACGGACAGGGGGGCAACGAGCAGTACTTC
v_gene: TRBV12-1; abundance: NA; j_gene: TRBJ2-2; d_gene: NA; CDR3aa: CASAGPLRSGELFF; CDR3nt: TGTGCCAGCGCGGGCCCCCTCCGATCCGGGGAGCTGTTTTTT
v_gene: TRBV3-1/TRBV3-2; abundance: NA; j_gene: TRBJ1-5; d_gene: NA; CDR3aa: CASSQVQESRASNQPQHF; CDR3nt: TGTGCCAGCAGCCAAGTACAAGAAAGCAGGGCTAGCAATCAGCCCCAGCATTTT
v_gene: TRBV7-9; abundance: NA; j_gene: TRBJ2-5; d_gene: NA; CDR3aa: CASSLEEQETQYF; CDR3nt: TGTGCCAGCAGCTTAGAAGAACAAGAGACCCAGTACTTC
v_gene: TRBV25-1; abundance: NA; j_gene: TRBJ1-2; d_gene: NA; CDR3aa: CASSSATVYGYTF; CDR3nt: TGTGCCAGCAGCTCGGCCACAGTCTATGGCTACACCTTC
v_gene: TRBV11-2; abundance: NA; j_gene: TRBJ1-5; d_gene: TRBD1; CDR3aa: CASSSGQHSNQPQHF; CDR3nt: TGTGCCAGCAGCTCGGGACAGCATAGCAATCAGCCCCAGCATTTT
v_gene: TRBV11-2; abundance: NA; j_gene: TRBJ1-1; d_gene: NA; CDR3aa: CASSSPGGVANTEAFF; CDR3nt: TGTGCCAGCAGCTCCCCGGGAGGGGTGGCGAACACTGAAGCTTTCTTT
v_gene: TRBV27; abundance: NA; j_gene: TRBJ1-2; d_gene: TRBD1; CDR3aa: CASSLSGGYGYTF; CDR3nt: TGTGCCAGCAGTTTGTCAGGGGGCTATGGCTACACCTTC
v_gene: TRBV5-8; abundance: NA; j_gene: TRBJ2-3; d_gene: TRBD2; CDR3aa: CASSLVLAGGDTQYF; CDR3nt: TGTGCCAGCAGCTTGGTTCTAGCGGGGGGCGATACGCAGTATTTT
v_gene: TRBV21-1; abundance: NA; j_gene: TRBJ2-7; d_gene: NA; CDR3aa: CASSKGPKGYPTYEQYF; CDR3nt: TGTGCCAGCAGCAAAGGCCCAAAGGGGTATCCTACCTACGAGCAGTACTTC
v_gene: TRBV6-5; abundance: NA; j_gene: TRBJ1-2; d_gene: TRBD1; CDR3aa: CASSSDRARHGYTF; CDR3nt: TGTGCCAGCAGTTCGGACAGGGCTCGCCATGGCTACACCTTC
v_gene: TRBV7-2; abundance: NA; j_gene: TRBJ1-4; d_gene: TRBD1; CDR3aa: CASSSGGAGEKLFF; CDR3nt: TGTGCCAGCAGTTCAGGGGGGGCGGGTGAAAAACTGTTTTTT